This is a list of T cell receptor beta chains from one sample in a study of PD-1 blockade in classical Hodgkin lymphoma. The assay was immunoSEQ multiplex PCR, and TCRdb's table has in-frame clones only and misses some. The sample includes more than 90,000 clones, around 78% of them seen just once. The sequenced sample was peripheral blood mononuclear cells (PBMCs), obtained before the fourth cycle of nivolumab. Receptors were obtained from a human donor with classical Hodgkin lymphoma. Each CDR3 is given without its conserved first and last residue.

CDR3aa | v_gene
ASSPAAYEQY | TRBV7-2
ASSWGDSYNEKLF | TRBV6-1
ASSLHKGPEGPQH | TRBV6-6
ASSHPTGFDLFNQPQH | TRBV14
ASSVRGFASTDTQY | TRBV9
SARDRIYNEQF | TRBV29-1
ASSYKGPNSGNTIY | TRBV6-5
ASSLLRTYQPQH | TRBV7-8
ASSQARFAGDTYEQY | TRBV4-3
ASSLLAGTNTEAF | TRBV4-3
ASSIRQSYEQY | TRBV19
ASSLAIAGGPPVEQF | TRBV5-1
ASSPPRTGGGYT | TRBV18
ASTSSRVSYT | TRBV28
ASSPRGASDTEAF | TRBV18
ASSYSRGSYEQY | TRBV6-5
ASSDAFQSPDTQY | TRBV7-3
ASSLVGTEAF | TRBV5-1
ASSLGQGIQETQY | TRBV5-1